This entry lists 28 T cell receptor beta chains sequenced from one sample in a study of control samples from healthy donors and cancer patients. Sequencing used immunoSEQ multiplex PCR; TCRdb keeps in-frame clones, though not all of them. The data contain approximately 100,000 clones, roughly 86% of them singletons. The material sequenced was blood. All receptors come from a man aged 55-75 years in good health.

This clone was found once. The V call is TRBV7-9, the J call TRBJ1-3; D call uncertain. With 5 bases removed from V and 4 bases from J, the gap between germline ends came to 15 bases. The CDR3 totals 15 residues. Germline CDR1 and CDR2: SEHNR and FQNEAQ (reference sequence). CDR3 sequence reads: CASSPRRARGNTIYF. The CDR3, as DNA: TGTGCCAGCAGCCCACGGCGGGCAAGGGGAAACACCATATATTTT.

The rearrangement uses TRBV9 and TRBJ2-3, with 16 bases identical to TRBD2. The CDR3 consists of 16 residues. The germline gives CDR1 SGDLS, CDR2 YYNGEE. J was trimmed by 6 bases and V by 2 bases; bases with no gene match: 3. The CDR3 region has the DNA TGTGCCAGCAGCGTGGGACTAGCGGGAGGGGTGGATACGCAGTATTTT. Its protein product is CASSVGLAGGVDTQYF.

The rearrangement links TRBV11-1 to TRBJ2-1, with 7 bases aligning to TRBD2. Germline-derived CDR1 and CDR2 are SGHAT and FQDESV (reference sequence). This CDR3 comprises 15 residues. Trimming cost V 1 base and J 7 bases; bases outside gene matches: 7. The CDR3 DNA sequence: TGTGCCAGCAGCTTAGGTTGGGAGGGGAAGAATGAGCAGTTCTTC. Translating gives CASSLGWEGKNEQFF.

On this clone itself: The junction does not match germline at one end; this may be a read error. This chain joins TRBV7-7 and TRBJ2-7, with D uncertain. This CDR3 has 14 residues. Germline CDR1 SSHAT, CDR2 FNYEAQ (reference sequence). The CDR3 here is CASSASLGTYEQYF. In DNA, the CDR3 is TGTGCTAGCAGCGCCAGTCTGGGTACCTACGAGCAGTACTTC. The complete variable domain, with remaining parts taken from reference TRBV7-7 and TRBJ2-7, reads GAGVSQSPRYKVTKRGQDVTLRCDPISSHATLYWYQQALGQGPEFLTYFNYEAQPDKSGLPSDRFSAERPEGSISTLTIQRTEQRDSAMYRCASSASLGTYEQYFGPGTRLTVT.

This rearrangement joins TRBV3-1 (or the pseudogene TRBV3-2) to TRBJ2-3; 8 bases agree with TRBD2. V lost 5 bases, J lost 6 bases, and 4 bases stayed unmatched. This CDR3 has 13 amino acids. CDR1 is LGHDT and CDR2 is YNNKEL in the germline V gene (reference sequence). CDR3 coding DNA: TGTGCCAGCAGCTGGCGCGGGAGGGATACGCAGTATTTT. Translating gives CASSWRGRDTQYF.

This clone has just one count. The chain joins TRBV7-9 to TRBJ2-2; 8 bases are shared with TRBD1. Germline V gene data show CDR1 as SEHNR and CDR2 as FQNEAQ (reference sequence). This CDR3 is 16 amino acids long. V lost 1 base to trimming and J lost 7 bases; unmatched junction nucleotides: 8. The CDR3: CASSLVGQGGLGELFF. The CDR3 nucleotides read TGTGCCAGCAGCTTAGTTGGACAGGGCGGTCTCGGGGAGCTGTTTTTT. Full variable domain (remainder filled in from reference TRBV7-9 and TRBJ2-2): DTGVSQNPRHKITKRGQNVTFRCDPISEHNRLYWYRQTLGQGPEFLTYFQNEAQLEKSRLLSDRFSAERPKGSFSTLEIQRTEQGDSAMYLCASSLVGQGGLGELFFGEGSRLTVL.

This rearrangement joins TRBV6-5 to TRBJ2-2; 8 bases match TRBD2. Germline CDR1 and CDR2: MNHEY and SVGAGI. The trim removed 0 bases at V and 4 bases at J, leaving 4 bases unmatched. This CDR3 spans 16 amino acids. The chain's CDR3 is CASSYSGRGITGELFF. The CDR3 nucleotides read TGTGCCAGCAGTTACTCCGGGAGGGGAATCACCGGGGAGCTGTTTTTT.

The chain uses TRBV29-1 and TRBJ2-5; no reliable D call. The CDR3 length is 12 residues. Germline V gene lookup returns CDR1 SQVTM and CDR2 ANQGSEA. V lost 4 bases to trimming and J lost 3 bases, with 9 bases between them. CDR3 DNA: TGCAGCGTTGTCGCAGATAAAGAGACCCAGTACTTC. This gives the protein CSVVADKETQYF.

J is TRBJ1-1 and V is TRBV6-1, with no clear D. This CDR3 contains 13 residues. CDR1 is MNHNS, CDR2 SASEGT, per germline. V lost 2 bases and J lost 7, with 11 bases in between. CDR3 coding DNA: TGTGCCAGCAGTGAATCAGGACGGCATGAAGCTTTCTTT. This translates into CASSESGRHEAFF.

The chain links TRBV5-1 to TRBJ2-3, with 11 bases identical to TRBD2. This CDR3 region has 15 residues. Per germline, CDR1 SGHRS and CDR2 YFSETQ. Trimming removed 0 bases from V and 7 bases from J; junction bases left unmatched: 4. The CDR3 nucleotides read TGCGCCAGCAGCTTGGAGATAGCGGGAGGGTATACGCAGTATTTT. Translation gives CASSLEIAGGYTQYF.

The rearrangement links TRBV21-1 to TRBJ2-2. TRBV21-1 is given as a pseudogene. The length of the CDR3 is 16 residues. The CDR3 loop is CASTPRSGKRAGELFF. CDR3 in DNA: TGTGCCAGCACCCCCCGGTCAGGGAAGAGGGCCGGGGAGCTGTTTTTT.

J is TRBJ2-5 and V is TRBV5-1; 10 bases line up with TRBD2. The germline gives CDR1 SGHRS, CDR2 YFSETQ. Germline trimming cut 6 bases from V and 2 bases from J; bases unmatched to any gene: 7. The CDR3 consists of 15 residues. The CDR3 loop reads CASTPGAGGQETQYF. The CDR3 DNA is TGCGCCAGCACGCCGGGAGCGGGGGGGCAAGAGACCCAGTACTTC. The whole variable domain, filled in from reference TRBV5-1 and TRBJ2-5, reads KAGVTQTPRYLIKTRGQQVTLSCSPISGHRSVSWYQQTPGQGLQFLFEYFSETQRNKGNFPGRFSGRQFSNSRSEMNVSTLELGDSALYLCASTPGAGGQETQYFGPGTRLLVL.

This clone appeared once. This rearrangement joins TRBV19 to TRBJ2-7; D remains ambiguous. Per the germline V gene, CDR1 is LNHDA and CDR2 is SQIVND (reference sequence). Deletions cut 5 bases from V and 5 bases from J, with 13 bases between. The CDR3 sequence is 13 residues long. The CDR3 here is CASSGQIGNEQYF. The CDR3 nucleotides read TGTGCCAGTAGTGGTCAGATAGGGAACGAGCAGTACTTC.

This chain uses TRBV2 with TRBJ2-7; 7 bases align to TRBD2. Germline V gene data show CDR1 as SNHLY and CDR2 as FYNNEI. The CDR3 runs to 14 residues. The V gene end was trimmed by 6 bases and the J gene end by 3 bases; junction bases not matched to a gene: 8. CDR3 nucleotides: TGTGCCAGCAGACTCCGGGACTACAGCTACGAGCAGTACTTC. This encodes CASRLRDYSYEQYF.

This clone has a handful of counts. The chain uses TRBV14 and TRBJ1-2; 7 positions match TRBD1. With 4 bases clipped from V and 5 bases from J, the junction kept 10 bases outside the gene matches. This CDR3 region has 15 residues. Germline CDR1 reads SGHDN; CDR2 reads FVKESK. The DNA of the CDR3 is TGTGCCAGCAGCCTTGTACAGGGGTGGTTATATGGCTACACCTTC. Its translation is CASSLVQGWLYGYTF.

In this sample, this clone turned up once. The rearrangement uses TRBV19 and TRBJ2-3, with D unclear. V was trimmed by 3 bases and J by 3 bases, leaving 10 bases between them. The CDR3 spans 14 residues. Germline V gene lookup returns CDR1 LNHDA and CDR2 SQIVND (reference sequence). CDR3 DNA sequence: TGTGCCAGTAGTATTATTCTGGGGACAGATACGCAGTATTTT. This encodes CASSIILGTDTQYF.

V is TRBV30 and J is TRBJ1-4, with a tentative D call TRBD1 (6 bases). Germline CDR1 reads GTSNPN; CDR2 reads SVGIG (reference sequence). The CDR3 loop spans 13 amino acids. V was trimmed by 7 bases and J by 6 bases, leaving 15 bases between them. CDR3 protein: CAYIGGGDEKLFF. DNA of the CDR3: TGTGCCTACATAGGAGGGGGGGATGAAAAACTGTTTTTT.

The J gene is TRBJ2-1, the V gene TRBV3-1 (or the pseudogene TRBV3-2), with a weak D call TRBD1 (6 bases). Germline V gene sequence: CDR1 LGHDT, CDR2 YNNKEL (reference sequence). The length of the CDR3 is 16 residues. Trimming left V 0 bases short and J 5 bases short, with 14 bases between. CDR3 sequence: CASSQEGRTVNNEQFF. The CDR3, as DNA: TGTGCCAGCAGCCAAGAAGGACGGACAGTTAACAATGAGCAGTTCTTC.

The genes are TRBV19 and TRBJ2-4; 9 nucleotides line up with TRBD2. The CDR3 extends over 17 amino acids. The J segment lost 5 bases and the V segment lost 5 bases, leaving 13 bases of the junction unmatched. Per the germline V gene, CDR1 is LNHDA and CDR2 is SQIVND (reference sequence). CDR3 DNA: TGTGCCAGTAGTCCGGTAGCGGCGGGAGGGCCCCAAAACATTCAGTACTTC. Amino acids: CASSPVAAGGPQNIQYF. Supplemented by reference TRBV19 and TRBJ2-4, the full variable domain reads DGGITQSPKYLFRKEGQNVTLSCEQNLNHDAMYWYRQDPGQGLRLIYYSQIVNDFQKGDIAEGYSVSREKKESFPLTVTSAQKNPTAFYLCASSPVAAGGPQNIQYFGAGTRLSVL.

The chain links TRBV6-1 to TRBJ2-2; 9 bases match TRBD2. With V trimmed by 2 bases and J by 4 bases, 14 bases remained unmatched. This CDR3 is 19 amino acids long. Germline V gene data show CDR1 as MNHNS and CDR2 as SASEGT. CDR3 DNA sequence: TGTGCCAGCAGTGAAACGCACGCCGCGGGGGGGTACTTCACCGGGGAGCTGTTTTTT. Protein product: CASSETHAAGGYFTGELFF.

The V call is TRBV24-1, the J call TRBJ2-1; D is undetermined. Trimming stripped 7 bases from V and 3 bases from J, with 9 bases between. The CDR3 has 13 residues. Germline CDR1 is KGHDR and CDR2 is SFDVKD. CDR3: CATRASDYNEQFF. CDR3 nucleotides: TGTGCCACCAGGGCGTCGGACTACAATGAGCAGTTCTTC.

The genes are TRBV9 and TRBJ2-7; TRBD1 matches 7 bases. This CDR3 spans 13 amino acids. The V gene end was trimmed by 7 bases and the J gene end by 3 bases; junction bases not matched to a gene: 7. Germline lookup yields CDR1 SGDLS and CDR2 YYNGEE. The CDR3 loop is CASSRTGYYEQYF. The CDR3 DNA is TGTGCCAGCTCCCGGACAGGATACTACGAGCAGTACTTC.

The gene calls are TRBV30 and TRBJ2-1; D uncertain. Trimming cost V 4 bases and J 8 bases, with 12 bases left between them. Germline CDR1 reads GTSNPN; CDR2 reads SVGIG (reference sequence). The CDR3 is 12 residues long. The CDR3 here is CAWNLGGDEQFF. As DNA, the CDR3 is TGTGCCTGGAACCTAGGTGGGGATGAGCAGTTCTTC.

The rearrangement uses TRBV29-1 and TRBJ1-5; D remains unclear. V was cut by 6 bases and J by 3 bases, with 12 bases left in between. CDR3 length: 13 residues. Germline loops: CDR1 SQVTM, CDR2 ANQGSEA. DNA for the CDR3: TGCAGCGTGAACGCCGGGATCAATCAGCCCCAGCATTTT. It specifies CSVNAGINQPQHF.

This clone was counted a few times. V is TRBV3-1 (or the pseudogene TRBV3-2) and J is TRBJ2-7; TRBD2 might be the D (7 bases). Germline values: CDR1 LGHDT, CDR2 YNNKEL (reference sequence). The length of the CDR3 is 13 residues. V lost 8 bases to trimming and J lost 6 bases, with 17 bases between them. The CDR3 DNA reads TGTGCCAGCTCCTTCACGGGGGGCCCCGAGCAGTACTTC. It specifies CASSFTGGPEQYF.

This clone turned up a few times. This chain uses TRBV12-5 with TRBJ1-3; perhaps TRBD1 as D (5 bases). Germline loops: CDR1 LGHNT, CDR2 FRNRAP. Deletions cut 2 bases from V and 0 bases from J, with 20 bases between. This CDR3 is built from 19 residues. CDR3 bases: TGTGCTAGTGGTTTGCGTTTAATGTCAGGGCAATACTCTGGAAACACCATATATTTT. Its translation is CASGLRLMSGQYSGNTIYF.

The rearrangement uses TRBV30 and TRBJ1-5; D not resolved. The V end was cut by 2 bases, the J end by 1 base, with 9 bases between. CDR3 length equals 14 residues. Germline V gene data show CDR1 as GTSNPN and CDR2 as SVGIG (reference sequence). For the CDR3, the DNA is TGTGCCTGGAGTAGTGTGGGGAGCAATCAGCCCCAGCATTTT. Translated: CAWSSVGSNQPQHF.

V is TRBV30 and J is TRBJ2-2; 7 nucleotides align to TRBD1. CDR1 is GTSNPN and CDR2 is SVGIG in the germline V gene (reference sequence). The CDR3 runs to 13 residues. In DNA, the CDR3 is TGTGCTACACTAGGGGGCCGGAGCGGGGAGCTGTTTTTT. Its protein is CATLGGRSGELFF.